This entry is about one TCR beta chain. As yet, its antigen is unknown. These data originate in a study of post-analysis software for immune sequencing data. General study findings and limits: Controls showed lower frequencies than patients for five TRBV segments, and TRBV5-6, TRBV5-1 and TRBV20-1 were among these.

TCR beta cDNA libraries included unique molecular identifiers. TCRdb called the PCR reads again in MiXCR, with one record for every CDR3 protein. The table shows 700,000 to 900,000 distinct CDR3 sequences, with roughly 50% occurring only once. Germline-derived CDR1 and CDR2 are MNHEY and SVGAGI. CDR3 length: 15 residues. Losses at the gene ends were 6 bases for V and 5 bases for J; bases not matched to a gene: 5. The sample consisted of blood. The source of this sequence is a girl aged 5 to 17 with multiple sclerosis. This chain connects TRBV6-5 to TRBJ2-2, with 11 bases identical to TRBD1. CDR3 in DNA: TGTGCCAGCAGAGCCGGGACAGGGGGAACCGGGGAGCTGTTTTTT. It codes for CASRAGTGGTGELFF.